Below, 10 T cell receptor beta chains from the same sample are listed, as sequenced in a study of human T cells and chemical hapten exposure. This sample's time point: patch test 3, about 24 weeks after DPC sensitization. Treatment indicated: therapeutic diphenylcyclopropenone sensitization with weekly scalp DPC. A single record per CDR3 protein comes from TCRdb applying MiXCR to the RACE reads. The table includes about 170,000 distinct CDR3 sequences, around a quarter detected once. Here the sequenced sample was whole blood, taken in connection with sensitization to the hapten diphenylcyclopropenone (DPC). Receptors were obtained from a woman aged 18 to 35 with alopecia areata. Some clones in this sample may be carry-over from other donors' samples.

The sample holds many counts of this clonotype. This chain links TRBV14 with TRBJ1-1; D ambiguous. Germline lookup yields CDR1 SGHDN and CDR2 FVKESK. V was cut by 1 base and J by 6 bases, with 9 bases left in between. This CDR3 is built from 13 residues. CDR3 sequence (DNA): TGTGCCAGCAGCCAAGTGATATCCGCTGAAGCTTTCTTT. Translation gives CASSQVISAEAFF.

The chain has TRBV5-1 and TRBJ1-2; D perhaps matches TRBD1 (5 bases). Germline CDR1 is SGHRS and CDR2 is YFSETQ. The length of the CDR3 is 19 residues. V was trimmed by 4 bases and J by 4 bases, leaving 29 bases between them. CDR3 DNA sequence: TGCGCCAGCAGCGAAGGTACAGGATCCAACCCCAATACCCTCTATGGCTACACCTTC. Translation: CASSEGTGSNPNTLYGYTF.

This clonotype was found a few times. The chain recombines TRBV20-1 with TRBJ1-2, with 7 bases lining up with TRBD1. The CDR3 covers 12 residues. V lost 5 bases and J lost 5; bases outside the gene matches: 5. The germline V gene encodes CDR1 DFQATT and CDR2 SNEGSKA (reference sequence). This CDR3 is CSAEGQSYGYTF. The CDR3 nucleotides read TGCAGTGCTGAGGGACAGTCATATGGCTACACCTTC.

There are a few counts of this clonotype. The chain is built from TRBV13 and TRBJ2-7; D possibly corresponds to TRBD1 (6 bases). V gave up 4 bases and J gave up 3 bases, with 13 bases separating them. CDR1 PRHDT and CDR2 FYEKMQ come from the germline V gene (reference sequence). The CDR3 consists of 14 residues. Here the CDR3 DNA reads TGTGCCAGCAGCTCGCGACAGGACCTCTACGAGCAGTACTTC. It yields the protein CASSSRQDLYEQYF.

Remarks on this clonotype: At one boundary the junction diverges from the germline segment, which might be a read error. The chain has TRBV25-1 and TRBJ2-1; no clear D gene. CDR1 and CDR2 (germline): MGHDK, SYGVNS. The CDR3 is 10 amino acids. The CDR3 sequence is CASRYNEHFF. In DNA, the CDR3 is TGTGCCAGCAGATACAATGAGCACTTCTTC.

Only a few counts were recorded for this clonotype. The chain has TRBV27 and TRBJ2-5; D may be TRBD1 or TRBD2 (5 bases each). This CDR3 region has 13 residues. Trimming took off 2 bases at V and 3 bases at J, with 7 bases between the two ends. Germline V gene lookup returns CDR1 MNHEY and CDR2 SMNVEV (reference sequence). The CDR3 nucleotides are TGTGCCAGCAGTTTAGAGGGGAAAGAGACCCAGTACTTC. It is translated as CASSLEGKETQYF.

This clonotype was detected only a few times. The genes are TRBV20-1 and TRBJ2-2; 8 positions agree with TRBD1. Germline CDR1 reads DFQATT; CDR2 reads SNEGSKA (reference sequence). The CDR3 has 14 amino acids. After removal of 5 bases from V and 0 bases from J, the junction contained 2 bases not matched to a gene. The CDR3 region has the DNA TGCAGTGCTGACAGGGGACCGAACACCGGGGAGCTGTTTTTT. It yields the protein CSADRGPNTGELFF.

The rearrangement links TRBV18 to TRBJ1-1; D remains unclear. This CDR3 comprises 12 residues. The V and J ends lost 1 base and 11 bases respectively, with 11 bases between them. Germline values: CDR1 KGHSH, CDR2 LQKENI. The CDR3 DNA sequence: TGTGCCAGCTCACCACGGCTTGCGGAGGCTTTCTTT. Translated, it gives CASSPRLAEAFF.

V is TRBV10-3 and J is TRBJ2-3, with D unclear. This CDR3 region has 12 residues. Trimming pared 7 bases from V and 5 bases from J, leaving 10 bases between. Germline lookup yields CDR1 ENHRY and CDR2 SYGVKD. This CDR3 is CAIKASEDTQYF. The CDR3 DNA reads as TGTGCCATCAAGGCATCTGAAGATACGCAGTATTTT.

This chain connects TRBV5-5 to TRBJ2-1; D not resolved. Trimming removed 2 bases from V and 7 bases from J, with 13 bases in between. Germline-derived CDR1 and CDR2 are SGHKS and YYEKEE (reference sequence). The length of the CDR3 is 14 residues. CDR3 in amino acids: CASSLSDKRNEQFF. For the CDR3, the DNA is TGTGCCAGCAGCTTATCGGATAAGAGGAATGAGCAGTTCTTC.